The 27 T cell receptor beta chains in this list originate from one sample, sequenced in a study of blood T cell repertoires in COVID-19. Data came from immunoSEQ multiplex PCR; TCRdb stores just in-frame clones and leaves some out. This table holds fewer than 100,000 clones, around nine tenths found once. Sequenced sample: peripheral blood. These receptors were obtained from a man aged 45-60 years with acute or convalescent COVID-19.

The V call is TRBV6-5, the J call TRBJ2-2; D possibly corresponds to TRBD2 (5 bases). The germline V and J ends were trimmed by 1 base and 3 bases, with 6 bases remaining between them. Germline CDR1 MNHEY, CDR2 SVGAGI. This CDR3 region has 14 residues. CDR3 coding DNA: TGTGCCAGCAGTTACTTGGAGGACACCGGGGAGCTGTTTTTT. This translates into CASSYLEDTGELFF.

This clone was picked up one time. The chain is built from TRBV4-1 and TRBJ2-5, with 8 bases matching TRBD1. This CDR3 comprises 16 residues. The germline CDR1 and CDR2 sequences are MGHRA and YSYEKL. Unmatched junction bases numbered 11, after V lost 5 bases and J lost 3 bases. CDR3 DNA sequence: TGCGCCAGCAGCGATCACTTGGACAGGGCCGAAGAGACCCAGTACTTC. Translating gives CASSDHLDRAEETQYF.

This sequence joins TRBV28 and TRBJ1-2; no definite D call. Germline V CDR1 and CDR2: MDHEN, SYDVKM. The CDR3 runs 15 residues. The V end was cut by 3 bases, the J end by 4 bases, with 15 bases between. DNA for the CDR3: TGTGCCAGCAGTTTCCCCCCCTCTACGGGCTATGGCTACACCTTC. Amino acid sequence: CASSFPPSTGYGYTF.

This clone was counted once. The chain links TRBV30 to TRBJ1-5; 8 nucleotides agree with TRBD1. Germline V gene lookup returns CDR1 GTSNPN and CDR2 SVGIG (reference sequence). This CDR3 region has 16 residues. Unmatched junction bases numbered 12, after V lost 1 base and J lost 7 bases. CDR3 coding DNA: TGTGCCTGGAGTGACATCAGGCAGGGGGCGAACCAGCCCCAGCATTTT. This translates into CAWSDIRQGANQPQHF. The whole variable domain, filled in from reference TRBV30 and TRBJ1-5, reads SQTIHQWPATLVQPVGSPLSLECTVEGTSNPNLYWYRQAAGRGLQLLFYSVGIGQISSEVPQNLSASRPQDRQFILSSKKLLLSDSGFYLCAWSDIRQGANQPQHFGDGTRLSIL.

DNA of the CDR3: TGTGCCAGCAGTGAGGGACAGGGAATCTCTAGCAATCAGCCCCAGCATTTT. Encoded protein: CASSEGQGISSNQPQHF. The rearrangement uses TRBV6-1 and TRBJ1-5; 9 nucleotides align to TRBD1. The CDR3 sequence is 17 residues long. The germline V gene has CDR1 MNHNS and CDR2 SASEGT. J gave up 0 bases and V 3 bases, and 6 bases lay outside the gene matches.

The V and J genes are TRBV25-1 and TRBJ1-4; 7 bases fit TRBD1. After removal of 3 bases from V and 7 bases from J, the junction contained 11 bases not matched to a gene. CDR3 length: 16 amino acids. Germline loops: CDR1 MGHDK, CDR2 SYGVNS. This chain's CDR3 is CASSDEGARESEKLFF. The CDR3, as DNA: TGTGCCAGCAGTGACGAGGGGGCGAGGGAGAGTGAAAAACTGTTTTTT.

This clone occurred once. CDR3 loop: CASSSRYGSGNTIYF. In DNA, the CDR3 is TGCGCCAGCAGCTCCCGATACGGTTCTGGAAACACCATATATTTT. The V gene is TRBV5-1, the J gene TRBJ1-3; no firm D call. In germline, CDR1 is SGHRS, CDR2 YFSETQ. The ends were cut back, 3 bases at V and 1 base at J, with 11 bases in the middle. The length of the CDR3 is 15 residues. The whole variable domain, remainder taken from reference TRBV5-1 and TRBJ1-3, is KAGVTQTPRYLIKTRGQQVTLSCSPISGHRSVSWYQQTPGQGLQFLFEYFSETQRNKGNFPGRFSGRQFSNSRSEMNVSTLELGDSALYLCASSSRYGSGNTIYFGEGSWLTVV.

V and J are TRBV7-2 and TRBJ2-1; 12 nucleotides line up with TRBD2. Germline loops: CDR1 SGHTA, CDR2 FQGNSA. The CDR3 spans 15 residues. After removal of 1 base from V and 9 bases from J, the junction contained 4 bases not matched to a gene. Here the CDR3 DNA reads TGTGCCAGCAGCTTAGAACTAGCGGGAGGAGGTGAGCAGTTCTTC. It is translated as CASSLELAGGGEQFF.

The V gene is TRBV9, the J gene TRBJ2-6; 8 bases align to TRBD1. J was trimmed by 0 bases and V by 0 bases; bases with no gene match: 11. The CDR3 loop spans 20 amino acids. Germline loops: CDR1 SGDLS, CDR2 YYNGEE. The CDR3 DNA reads as TGTGCCAGCAGCGTAGTAGGGACAGGACTAAGTGTCTCTGGGGCCAACGTCCTGACTTTC. Translated, it gives CASSVVGTGLSVSGANVLTF.

The V and J genes are TRBV6-5 and TRBJ2-7; possible D gene TRBD1, 6 bases. Germline V lookup: CDR1 MNHEY, CDR2 SVGAGI. Trimming took 8 bases from V and 11 from J, leaving 16 bases between them. This CDR3 has 11 amino acids. As DNA, the CDR3 is TGTGCCAGCGATCAGGGGACCTCAGAGTACTTC. Translation: CASDQGTSEYF.

There are a few counts of this clone. The chain links TRBV12-3 or TRBV12-4 to TRBJ1-6; 7 nucleotides agree with TRBD1. V shed 8 bases and J 4 bases; nucleotides not matched to a gene: 2. The CDR3 has 13 residues. DNA of the CDR3: TGTGCCAGCGGGGACAGTTATAATTCACCCCTCCACTTT. It codes for CASGDSYNSPLHF.

The gene calls are TRBV27 and TRBJ2-3, with TRBD2 matching 9 bases. The CDR3 runs to 14 residues. Germline CDR1 MNHEY, CDR2 SMNVEV (reference sequence). V trimming: 10 bases; J trimming: 0 bases; junction bases outside the gene matches: 5. CDR3 residues: CAIASGVSTDTQYF. DNA of the CDR3: TGTGCCATTGCTAGCGGGGTTAGCACAGATACGCAGTATTTT.

The gene calls are TRBV6-5 and TRBJ1-2; TRBD1 aligns across 11 bases. The germline V gene has CDR1 MNHEY and CDR2 SVGAGI. The V segment lost 6 bases and the J segment 7 bases; nucleotides outside the gene matches: 7. The CDR3 has 14 residues. Written as DNA, the CDR3 is TGTGCCAGCAGCCAATATGGGACAGGGGGTGGCTACACCTTC. As protein: CASSQYGTGGGYTF.

The chain uses TRBV7-6 and TRBJ2-1; 10 bases agree with TRBD2. Germline V lookup: CDR1 SGHVS, CDR2 FNYEAQ. CDR3 length: 14 residues. The junction had 2 bases not matched to a gene; V was cut back by 1 base and J by 8 bases. CDR3 DNA sequence: TGTGCCAGCAGCTTAGATCTAGCGGGAGATGAGCAGTTCTTC. It is translated as CASSLDLAGDEQFF.

This clone qualifies as medium-sized. The chain combines TRBV10-3 with TRBJ2-7, with 13 positions matching TRBD2. The germline V gene encodes CDR1 ENHRY and CDR2 SYGVKD. This CDR3 has 18 residues. The V segment lost 0 bases and the J segment 1 base; nucleotides outside the gene matches: 6. CDR3 bases: TGTGCCATCAGTGAGTCACCCCGGACTAGCGGGGGATCCTACGAGCAGTACTTC. The encoded protein is CAISESPRTSGGSYEQYF.

V is TRBV6-1 and J is TRBJ2-7; maybe TRBD2 (6 bases). This CDR3 is 16 amino acids long. Germline V lookup: CDR1 MNHNS, CDR2 SASEGT. Trimming removed 4 bases from V and 1 base from J, with 17 bases in between. The CDR3 spells CASSGLFSGKSYEQYF. DNA for the CDR3: TGTGCCAGCAGTGGCCTCTTTAGCGGAAAATCCTACGAGCAGTACTTC.

This sequence joins TRBV15 and TRBJ2-1; TRBD1 matches 7 bases. J gave up 10 bases and V 3 bases, and 9 bases lay outside the gene matches. Germline values: CDR1 LNHNV, CDR2 YYDKDF (reference sequence). This CDR3 is built from 14 residues. The CDR3 here is CATSRGAGTEEQFF. The CDR3 DNA sequence: TGTGCCACCAGCAGGGGGGCCGGGACAGAAGAGCAGTTCTTC.

The chain recombines TRBV19 with TRBJ2-2, with TRBD2 identical over 9 bases. The ends lost 6 bases at V and 6 bases at J; junction bases unmatched: 8. The CDR3 is 15 amino acids. From germline, CDR1 is LNHDA and CDR2 SQIVND (reference sequence). CDR3 amino acids: CASSLIAGAAGELFF. Written as DNA, the CDR3 is TGTGCCAGTAGCCTTATAGCGGGAGCGGCCGGGGAGCTGTTTTTT.

V and J are TRBV5-5 and TRBJ1-5; D not resolved. CDR1 and CDR2 from the germline V gene are SGHKS and YYEKEE (reference sequence). Trimming shortened V by 4 bases and J by 2 bases, and 10 bases separated the two germline ends. CDR3 length equals 14 residues. The CDR3 spells CASSVGRGNQPQHF. The DNA of the CDR3 is TGTGCCAGCAGCGTGGGTCGGGGCAATCAGCCCCAGCATTTT.

Only a few counts were recorded for this clone. The genes are TRBV28 and TRBJ2-7, with D unclear. In germline, CDR1 is MDHEN, CDR2 SYDVKM. V was cut by 5 bases and J by 7 bases, with 18 bases left in between. This CDR3 spans 14 amino acids. The CDR3 spells CASSARGRSREQYF. The DNA for the CDR3 is TGTGCCAGCAGTGCCCGCGGTAGATCTAGGGAGCAGTACTTC.

This clone appeared a single time. The CDR3 DNA sequence: TGTGCCAGCAGCCAAGATCCGACGGGGGACTATGGCTACACCTTC. Translation gives CASSQDPTGDYGYTF. The chain uses TRBV4-2 and TRBJ1-2; tentatively, D is TRBD1 (5 bases). This CDR3 has 15 amino acids. CDR1 is LGHNA, CDR2 YNFKEQ, per germline. The V end was cut by 0 bases, the J end by 3 bases, with 11 bases between.

The genes are TRBV23-1 and TRBJ1-5, with 10 bases that match TRBD1. TRBV23-1 is noted as an ORF with a role that remains uncertain. V was pared by 0 bases and J by 4 bases, with 3 bases of the junction left unmatched. The CDR3 covers 16 residues. The chain's CDR3 is CASSQSGTGVNQPQHF. The CDR3 DNA reads as TGCGCCAGCAGTCAATCGGGGACAGGGGTTAATCAGCCCCAGCATTTT.

V usage is TRBV2 and J usage is TRBJ1-2, with a tentative D call TRBD1 (5 bases). CDR1 SNHLY and CDR2 FYNNEI come from the germline V gene. Trimming removed 9 bases from V and 0 bases from J, with 14 bases in between. This CDR3 spans 14 amino acids. This CDR3 is CASLVDSTNYGYTF. CDR3 sequence (DNA): TGTGCCAGTTTGGTTGACAGCACTAACTATGGCTACACCTTC.

The V gene is TRBV3-1 (or the pseudogene TRBV3-2), the J gene TRBJ1-2; D is possibly TRBD1 (6 bases). CDR3 length equals 12 residues. V lost 5 bases and J 4 bases, leaving 8 bases between the germline ends. Germline CDR1 LGHDT, CDR2 YNNKEL (reference sequence). CDR3 protein: CASSAGAYGYTF. CDR3 in DNA: TGTGCCAGCAGCGCGGGGGCCTATGGCTACACCTTC.

This chain links TRBV7-2 with TRBJ1-1; D ambiguous. The CDR3 runs 15 residues. V was cut by 4 bases and J by 4 bases, with 16 bases left in between. The germline gives CDR1 SGHTA, CDR2 FQGNSA. CDR3 amino acids: CASSSYTGGSTEAFF. CDR3 DNA sequence: TGTGCCAGCAGCTCTTACACCGGCGGGAGCACTGAAGCTTTCTTT. Complete variable domain (other parts from reference TRBV7-2 and TRBJ1-1): GAGVSQSPSNKVTEKGKDVELRCDPISGHTALYWYRQSLGQGLEFLIYFQGNSAPDKSGLPSDRFSAERTGGSVSTLTIQRTQQEDSAVYLCASSSYTGGSTEAFFGQGTRLTVV.

The V call is TRBV5-1, the J call TRBJ2-7; the match to TRBD1 covers 9 bases. This CDR3 contains 16 residues. Germline CDR1 reads SGHRS; CDR2 reads YFSETQ. Trimming at V came to 4 bases and at J to 5 bases, leaving 13 bases not matched to a gene. As DNA, the CDR3 is TGCGCCAGCAGCCCCGAGGGACGCACAGGGGGCCACGAGCAGTACTTC. Translating it yields CASSPEGRTGGHEQYF. Supplemented by reference TRBV5-1 and TRBJ2-7, the full variable domain reads KAGVTQTPRYLIKTRGQQVTLSCSPISGHRSVSWYQQTPGQGLQFLFEYFSETQRNKGNFPGRFSGRQFSNSRSEMNVSTLELGDSALYLCASSPEGRTGGHEQYFGPGTRLTVT.

The chain employs TRBV18 and TRBJ1-1; D is perhaps TRBD1 (5 bases). This CDR3 is built from 15 residues. V shed 4 bases and J shed 2 bases, with 14 bases lying between them. Germline V lookup: CDR1 KGHSH, CDR2 LQKENI. CDR3 protein: CASSRRQTTNTEAFF. DNA of the CDR3: TGTGCCAGCTCACGACGACAGACCACCAACACTGAAGCTTTCTTT.